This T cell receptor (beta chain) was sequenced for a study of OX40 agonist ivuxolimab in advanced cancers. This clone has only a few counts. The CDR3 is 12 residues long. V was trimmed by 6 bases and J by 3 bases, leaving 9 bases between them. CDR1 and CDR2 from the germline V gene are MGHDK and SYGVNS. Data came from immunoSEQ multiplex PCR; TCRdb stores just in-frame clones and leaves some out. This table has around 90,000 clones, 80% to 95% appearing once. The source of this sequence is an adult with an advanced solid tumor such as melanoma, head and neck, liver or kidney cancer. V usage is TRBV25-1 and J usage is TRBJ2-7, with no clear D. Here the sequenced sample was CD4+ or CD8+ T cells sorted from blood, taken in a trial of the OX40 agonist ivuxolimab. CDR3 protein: CASSHIGYEQYF. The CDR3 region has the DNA TGTGCCAGCAGCCATATAGGCTACGAGCAGTACTTC.